The 30 T cell receptor beta chains below come from one sample, sequenced in a study of blood T cell repertoires in COVID-19. Method: immunoSEQ multiplex PCR; TCRdb's copy keeps in-frame clones and lacks some. The repertoire includes 150,000 to 200,000 clones, 82% of them detected once, and 7% sits in the top ten. Sequencing was carried out using peripheral blood. These receptors all come from a middle-aged woman with COVID-19, enrolled during active disease.

This chain uses TRBV7-3 with TRBJ2-1, with 13 bases matching TRBD2. The CDR3 spans 18 residues. V lost 2 bases, J lost 5 bases, and 9 bases stayed unmatched. Germline-derived CDR1 and CDR2 are SGHTA and FQGTGA. The chain's CDR3 is CASSLGVRGTSGNNEQFF. The CDR3 DNA is TGTGCCAGCAGCTTAGGGGTTAGGGGGACTAGCGGGAACAATGAGCAGTTCTTC. Looking up the rest from reference TRBV7-3 and TRBJ2-1 gives the full variable domain: GAGVSQTPSNKVTEKGKYVELRCDPISGHTALYWYRQSLGQGPEFLIYFQGTGAADDSGLPNDRFFAVRPEGSVSTLKIQRTERGDSAVYLCASSLGVRGTSGNNEQFFGPGTRLTVL.

The V call is TRBV2, the J call TRBJ1-2; D uncertain. The CDR3 length is 13 residues. Deletions cut 5 bases from V and 3 bases from J, with 10 bases between. The germline CDR1 and CDR2 sequences are SNHLY and FYNNEI. The CDR3 reads CASSKGLDYGYTF. CDR3 nucleotides: TGTGCCAGCAGTAAAGGACTGGACTATGGCTACACCTTC.

CDR3 in amino acids: CSASSRNIQYF. CDR3 nucleotide sequence: TGCAGTGCTAGTAGCCGGAACATTCAGTACTTC. The genes are TRBV20-1 and TRBJ2-4; D gene ambiguous. Between the trimmed V and J ends, which lost 3 bases and 7 bases, there was a span of 7 bases. Germline CDR1 is DFQATT and CDR2 is SNEGSKA (reference sequence). The CDR3 contains 11 residues.

The chain employs TRBV19 and TRBJ2-2, with 7 positions matching TRBD1. Unmatched junction bases numbered 6, after V lost 3 bases and J lost 5 bases. The CDR3 has 15 residues. Germline V CDR1 and CDR2: LNHDA, SQIVND (reference sequence). Written as DNA, the CDR3 is TGTGCCAGTAGTATGTGGGGACAGTCAACCGGGGAGCTGTTTTTT. Translating gives CASSMWGQSTGELFF.

V is TRBV19 and J is TRBJ1-5; D possibly corresponds to TRBD1 (6 bases). Germline CDR1 LNHDA, CDR2 SQIVND (reference sequence). V was shortened by 2 bases and J by 0 bases, with 11 bases between the two germline ends. The CDR3 contains 16 residues. The CDR3 loop reads CASSIITGNSNQPQHF. In DNA form, the CDR3 reads TGTGCCAGTAGTATAATTACAGGGAATAGCAATCAGCCCCAGCATTTT.

J is TRBJ1-2 and V is TRBV6-6, with 10 bases that match TRBD1. This CDR3 region has 14 residues. V lost 6 bases to trimming and J lost 3 bases; unmatched junction nucleotides: 4. The germline gives CDR1 MNHNY, CDR2 SVGAGI (reference sequence). CDR3 sequence (DNA): TGTGCCAGCAGCCGAGGACAGGGGGACTATGGCTACACCTTC. Protein sequence: CASSRGQGDYGYTF.

The J gene is TRBJ1-1, the V gene TRBV3-1 (or the pseudogene TRBV3-2); 9 nucleotides line up with TRBD1. Trimming took 3 bases from V and 6 from J; bases not matched to a gene: 5. This CDR3 is built from 14 residues. CDR1 LGHDT and CDR2 YNNKEL come from the germline V gene (reference sequence). CDR3 in amino acids: CASSQGQGGPEAFF. CDR3 in DNA: TGTGCCAGCAGCCAGGGACAGGGAGGGCCTGAAGCTTTCTTT.

The genes are TRBV28 and TRBJ2-7; 10 bases line up with TRBD1. There are 12 residues in the CDR3. CDR1 and CDR2 from the germline V gene are MDHEN and SYDVKM. The J segment lost 6 bases and the V segment lost 6 bases, leaving 2 bases of the junction unmatched. CDR3: CASSGDRGEQYV. CDR3 sequence (DNA): TGTGCCAGCAGCGGGGACAGGGGCGAGCAGTACGTC.

The table lists this clone with a few counts. The chain joins TRBV5-6 to TRBJ2-3; 7 nucleotides align to TRBD2. The CDR3 has 14 amino acids. Germline V lookup: CDR1 SGHDT, CDR2 YYEEEE. Losses at the gene ends were 4 bases for V and 5 bases for J; bases not matched to a gene: 7. CDR3 in DNA: TGTGCCAGCAGCCGCTGGGCGGGAGAAGATACGCAGTATTTT. Its translation is CASSRWAGEDTQYF.

The rearrangement links TRBV27 to TRBJ2-5; TRBD2 might be the D (5 bases). This CDR3 has 12 amino acids. From germline, CDR1 is MNHEY and CDR2 SMNVEV (reference sequence). CDR3 in amino acids: CVSRGMRETQYF. In nucleotides, the CDR3 is TGTGTGTCTCGGGGTATGCGAGAGACCCAGTACTTC.

This rearrangement joins TRBV18 to TRBJ2-7; D is possibly TRBD1 (6 bases). This CDR3 has 16 residues. Looked up from germline, CDR1 is KGHSH and CDR2 is LQKENI. The V end was cut by 3 bases, the J end by 7 bases, with 22 bases between. CDR3 protein: CASSPWGQGLPSEQYF. CDR3 in DNA: TGTGCCAGCTCACCTTGGGGGCAGGGCCTACCGTCGGAGCAGTACTTC. Looking up the rest from reference TRBV18 and TRBJ2-7 gives the full variable domain: NAGVMQNPRHLVRRRGQEARLRCSPMKGHSHVYWYRQLPEEGLKFMVYLQKENIIDESGMPKERFSAEFPKEGPSILRIQQVVRGDSAAYFCASSPWGQGLPSEQYFGPGTRLTVT.

The V call is TRBV27, the J call TRBJ1-2, with 8 bases fitting TRBD1. Germline CDR1 reads MNHEY; CDR2 reads SMNVEV (reference sequence). CDR3 length equals 15 residues. The V segment lost 2 bases and the J segment 4 bases; nucleotides outside the gene matches: 6. CDR3 nucleotide sequence: TGTGCCAGCAGTTTAGGGACAGGCCGCTCCTATGGCTACACCTTC. It codes for CASSLGTGRSYGYTF.

This chain uses TRBV5-1 with TRBJ1-1; D unclear. Trimming took 2 bases from V and 3 from J, leaving 8 bases between them. CDR1 is SGHRS and CDR2 is YFSETQ in the germline V gene. The CDR3 consists of 13 residues. CDR3 protein: CASSFDGYTEAFF. In DNA, the CDR3 is TGCGCCAGCAGCTTTGACGGGTACACTGAAGCTTTCTTT.

The rearrangement joins TRBV7-9 to TRBJ1-2, with TRBD1 as a possible D gene (6 bases). V was shortened by 4 bases and J by 4 bases, with 7 bases between the two germline ends. Per the germline V gene, CDR1 is SEHNR and CDR2 is FQNEAQ (reference sequence). This CDR3 is built from 12 residues. CDR3 in DNA: TGTGCCAGCAGCTCAGGGGCCTATGGCTACACCTTC. Its protein product is CASSSGAYGYTF.

The rearrangement uses TRBV7-6 and TRBJ2-5, with 10 nucleotides matching TRBD2. V trimming: 3 bases; J trimming: 2 bases; junction bases outside the gene matches: 6. This CDR3 contains 16 residues. Germline V gene data show CDR1 as SGHVS and CDR2 as FNYEAQ. The CDR3 coding sequence is TGTGCCAGCAGCTTTGTAGCGGGGGGTCCTCAAGAGACCCAGTACTTC. It yields the protein CASSFVAGGPQETQYF.

The rearrangement links TRBV27 to TRBJ2-7; D possibly corresponds to TRBD2 (6 bases). The germline V gene has CDR1 MNHEY and CDR2 SMNVEV (reference sequence). V dropped 10 bases and J dropped 6 bases, with 22 bases sitting between them. The CDR3 covers 14 residues. The CDR3 here is CATGIAARRSEQYF. The CDR3 coding sequence is TGTGCCACTGGGATAGCGGCCAGGCGTAGCGAGCAGTACTTC.

This chain uses TRBV5-6 with TRBJ2-1, with TRBD2 matching 10 bases. The germline gives CDR1 SGHDT, CDR2 YYEEEE. CDR3 length equals 15 residues. Unmatched junction bases numbered 10, after V lost 4 bases and J lost 9 bases. The DNA of the CDR3 is TGTGCCAGCAGCGCCGTGGGACTAGCGACGCCTGAGCAGTTCTTC. Amino acids: CASSAVGLATPEQFF. The full variable domain, rest sourced from reference TRBV5-6 and TRBJ2-1, is DAGVTQSPTHLIKTRGQQVTLRCSPKSGHDTVSWYQQALGQGPQFIFQYYEEEERQRGNFPDRFSGHQFPNYSSELNVNALLLGDSALYLCASSAVGLATPEQFFGPGTRLTVL.

This clone was recorded a few times. The rearrangement links TRBV5-4 to TRBJ2-5, with 12 bases fitting TRBD2. CDR1 is SGHNT and CDR2 is YYREEE in the germline V gene (reference sequence). This CDR3 comprises 16 residues. V was clipped by 4 bases and J by 8 bases; unmatched bases: 12. CDR3 residues: CASSGPSGGAGLTQYF. DNA for the CDR3: TGTGCCAGCAGCGGACCTAGCGGGGGGGCCGGGTTAACCCAGTACTTC.

The gene calls are TRBV4-2 and TRBJ2-1, with 7 bases fitting TRBD1. The CDR3 consists of 14 residues. Germline CDR1 is LGHNA and CDR2 is YNFKEQ. Losses at the gene ends were 3 bases for V and 3 bases for J; bases not matched to a gene: 2. CDR3 bases: TGTGCCAGCAGCCAGGCAGGGGGCTACAATGAGCAGTTCTTC. Translation gives CASSQAGGYNEQFF.

The rearrangement links TRBV27 to TRBJ1-1, with 8 bases that match TRBD1. CDR1 and CDR2 from the germline V gene are MNHEY and SMNVEV (reference sequence). The CDR3 sequence is 16 residues long. V was clipped by 0 bases and J by 1 base; unmatched bases: 4. The CDR3 here is CASSLSAGTGNTEAFF. The CDR3 DNA is TGTGCCAGCAGTTTATCTGCCGGGACAGGGAACACTGAAGCTTTCTTT.

The rearrangement joins TRBV6-5 to TRBJ2-3; TRBD2 matches 8 bases. The germline V gene has CDR1 MNHEY and CDR2 SVGAGI. CDR3 length: 14 residues. V dropped 8 bases and J dropped 2; count of bases not matched to a gene: 6. CDR3: CASGAGANTDTQYF. The CDR3 region has the DNA TGTGCCAGCGGAGCGGGAGCGAACACAGATACGCAGTATTTT.

The chain employs TRBV5-1 and TRBJ2-5, with D tentatively TRBD1 (7 bases). Germline V gene sequence: CDR1 SGHRS, CDR2 YFSETQ. V was cut by 4 bases and J by 5 bases, with 15 bases left in between. This CDR3 has 14 amino acids. DNA for the CDR3: TGCGCCAGCAGCCGACAGGGAGGTGAGGAGACCCAGTACTTC. As protein: CASSRQGGEETQYF.

The chain has TRBV19 and TRBJ1-2, with 8 positions matching TRBD1. The CDR3 is 14 amino acids. Unmatched junction bases numbered 10, after V lost 5 bases and J lost 8 bases. The germline gives CDR1 LNHDA, CDR2 SQIVND (reference sequence). The CDR3 DNA sequence: TGTGCCAGTAGTCTCGGACAGGGACGGATGGGCTACACCTTC. As protein: CASSLGQGRMGYTF.

The chain couples TRBV3-1 (or the pseudogene TRBV3-2) to TRBJ2-7; 11 bases are a match to TRBD1. The CDR3 loop spans 20 amino acids. The trim removed 10 bases at V and 2 bases at J, leaving 25 bases unmatched. Germline V gene data show CDR1 as LGHDT and CDR2 as YNNKEL (reference sequence). The CDR3 region has the DNA TGTGCCACCTCTGGAGGGGTGGGGGACAGGGGGTACCGATCCCCCTACGAGCAGTACTTC. It encodes CATSGGVGDRGYRSPYEQYF.

V gene TRBV27 combines with J gene TRBJ2-7; TRBD2 matches at 11 bases. This CDR3 has 18 residues. The V and J ends lost 5 bases and 6 bases, in that order; junction bases with no gene match: 18. Germline values: CDR1 MNHEY, CDR2 SMNVEV (reference sequence). The CDR3 DNA reads as TGTGCCAGCAGTCCGGTACTAGAGTTTAGCGGGGGGGCCCTCGAGCAGTACGTC. Its protein is CASSPVLEFSGGALEQYV.

V and J are TRBV10-2 and TRBJ1-5; D is undetermined. From germline, CDR1 is WSHSY and CDR2 SAAADI. The CDR3 runs 14 residues. V lost 6 bases and J 2 bases, leaving 11 bases between the germline ends. The CDR3 sequence: CASSSGLGNQPQHF. CDR3 nucleotides: TGCGCCAGCAGCAGCGGGCTCGGCAATCAGCCCCAGCATTTT.

The J gene is TRBJ2-2, the V gene TRBV7-2; D is uncertain. Trimming shortened V by 2 bases and J by 6 bases, and 7 bases separated the two germline ends. This CDR3 region has 13 residues. The germline V gene has CDR1 SGHTA and CDR2 FQGNSA. The CDR3: CASSLSAAGELFF. The CDR3 DNA reads as TGTGCCAGCAGCTTATCGGCGGCCGGGGAGCTGTTTTTT.

V is TRBV19 and J is TRBJ1-5; D is possibly TRBD1 (6 bases). The CDR3 runs to 13 residues. Germline V gene data show CDR1 as LNHDA and CDR2 as SQIVND (reference sequence). With 5 bases removed from V and 7 bases from J, the gap between germline ends came to 12 bases. The CDR3 loop is CASSPNRDQPQHF. The CDR3 DNA follows: TGTGCCAGTAGTCCTAACAGGGACCAGCCCCAGCATTTT. The full variable domain, with the rest looked up from reference TRBV19 and TRBJ1-5, is DGGITQSPKYLFRKEGQNVTLSCEQNLNHDAMYWYRQDPGQGLRLIYYSQIVNDFQKGDIAEGYSVSREKKESFPLTVTSAQKNPTAFYLCASSPNRDQPQHFGDGTRLSIL.

This chain connects TRBV3-1 (or the pseudogene TRBV3-2) to TRBJ1-6; 11 nucleotides line up with TRBD1. The CDR3 extends over 16 amino acids. CDR1 is LGHDT, CDR2 YNNKEL, per germline (reference sequence). The junction had 4 bases not matched to a gene; V was cut back by 1 base and J by 8 bases. The CDR3 is CASSQGWTGGDSPLHF. DNA of the CDR3: TGTGCCAGCAGCCAAGGGTGGACAGGGGGCGATTCACCCCTCCACTTT.

This clone was recorded many times. V is TRBV2 and J is TRBJ1-1, with a weak D call TRBD1 (5 bases). Germline V gene data show CDR1 as SNHLY and CDR2 as FYNNEI. With 5 bases removed from V and 6 bases from J, the gap between germline ends came to 25 bases. The CDR3 runs 17 residues. CDR3 coding DNA: TGTGCCAGCAGTAGCCAGGGTCTAAGAGCAGGATATGCTGAAGCTTTCTTT. As protein: CASSSQGLRAGYAEAFF. Full variable domain (outside the CDR3, taken from reference TRBV2 and TRBJ1-1): EPEVTQTPSHQVTQMGQEVILRCVPISNHLYFYWYRQILGQKVEFLVSFYNNEISEKSEIFDDQFSVERPDGSNFTLKIRSTKLEDSAMYFCASSSQGLRAGYAEAFFGQGTRLTVV.